This T cell receptor beta chain was sequenced for a study of blood T cell repertoires in COVID-19. Some clones are missing from TCRdb's copy, which holds only in-frame ones; the method was immunoSEQ multiplex PCR. The data show 60,000 or so clones, with over 80% seen just once and roughly a tenth held by the top ten. The CDR3 runs 17 residues. The TCR comes from a man aged 30 to 45 with COVID-19, enrolled during active disease. What was sequenced was peripheral blood. This sequence joins TRBV12-2 and TRBJ2-2; TRBD1 is taken as the D call from the table, unchecked against the DNA. TRBV12-2 is a pseudogene locus. The CDR3 sequence: CASRLANRGRGTGELFF. The DNA for the CDR3 is TGTGCAAGTCGCTTAGCTAACAGGGGGCGTGGGACCGGGGAGCTGTTTTTT.